The 9 T cell receptor beta chains given below trace back to one sample, sequenced in a study of CD8+ T cells in alopecia areata. RNA extraction and reverse transcription yielded cDNA as sequencing template. Libraries were prepared by immunoSEQ multiplex PCR; TCRdb keeps only in-frame clonotypes and omits some of them. The table includes fewer than 250,000 clones, 57% detected once. The sample consisted of CD4+ T cells sorted from blood, taken at week 0. The source is a human donor with alopecia areata.

This chain uses TRBV29-1 with TRBJ2-1; D remains ambiguous. In germline, CDR1 is SQVTM, CDR2 ANQGSEA. The CDR3 totals 11 residues. With 4 bases removed from V and 10 bases from J, the gap between germline ends came to 11 bases. Here the CDR3 reads CSVGGGLEQFF. The CDR3 DNA reads as TGCAGCGTTGGGGGTGGGCTAGAGCAGTTCTTC.

The J gene is TRBJ1-1, the V gene TRBV5-1; D not certain. CDR3 length: 16 amino acids. The V end lost 3 bases, the J end lost 0 bases, and 15 bases lay between the germline ends. CDR1 and CDR2 from the germline V gene are SGHRS and YFSETQ. This chain's CDR3 is CASSWQSRLMNTEAFF. CDR3 bases: TGCGCCAGCAGCTGGCAGTCGCGGCTAATGAACACTGAAGCTTTCTTT.

The chain is built from TRBV27 and TRBJ1-2, with D perhaps matching TRBD1 (6 bases). V gave up 6 bases and J gave up 5 bases, with 19 bases separating them. The CDR3 runs to 15 residues. CDR1 and CDR2 (germline): MNHEY, SMNVEV (reference sequence). The DNA of the CDR3 is TGTGCCAGCAGCCGTGGCCTGACAGGCCTATATGGCTACACCTTC. Translating gives CASSRGLTGLYGYTF.

Only a few counts were recorded for this clone. This chain uses TRBV10-3 with TRBJ1-6; D not certain. The length of the CDR3 is 11 residues. From germline, CDR1 is ENHRY and CDR2 SYGVKD. V lost 10 bases, J lost 10 bases, and 11 bases lay in between. Here the CDR3 reads CATLEGSPLHF. The CDR3 region has the DNA TGTGCCACCCTGGAGGGATCACCCCTCCACTTT.

There are a few counts of this clone. This chain connects TRBV25-1 to TRBJ1-2; D call uncertain. Germline CDR1 and CDR2: MGHDK and SYGVNS. The CDR3 runs to 14 residues. Trimming removed 0 bases from V and 3 bases from J, with 8 bases in between. The CDR3 region has the DNA TGTGCCAGCAGTGAATATGCCGGGGACTATGGCTACACCTTC. This sequence encodes CASSEYAGDYGYTF.

This chain connects TRBV15 to TRBJ1-1; D not resolved. CDR1 LNHNV and CDR2 YYDKDF come from the germline V gene (reference sequence). CDR3 size: 12 residues. Trimming removed 4 bases at V and 1 base at J, with 4 bases between. For the CDR3, the DNA is TGTGCCACCAGCAATCAGAACACTGAAGCTTTCTTT. Translation: CATSNQNTEAFF.

V gene TRBV6-5 combines with J gene TRBJ2-4; the D gene could be TRBD1 or TRBD2 (6 bases each). Germline-derived CDR1 and CDR2 are MNHEY and SVGAGI. Trimming removed 2 bases at V and 5 bases at J, with 16 bases between. The CDR3 is 16 residues long. The CDR3 is CASSYHAGQGENIQYF. Here the CDR3 DNA reads TGTGCCAGCAGTTACCACGCGGGACAAGGAGAAAACATTCAGTACTTC.

The rearrangement uses TRBV5-4 and TRBJ2-7; 8 nucleotides match TRBD1. The trim removed 0 bases at V and 0 bases at J, leaving 5 bases unmatched. Germline V gene lookup returns CDR1 SGHNT and CDR2 YYREEE (reference sequence). The CDR3 covers 16 residues. CDR3 nucleotides: TGTGCCAGCAGCTTGGGGACAGGGTTGGGCTCCTACGAGCAGTACTTC. Protein sequence: CASSLGTGLGSYEQYF.

The V call is TRBV7-9, the J call TRBJ1-1; D not certain. CDR1 and CDR2 (germline): SEHNR, FQNEAQ (reference sequence). This CDR3 is 14 amino acids long. Trimming pared 2 bases from V and 4 bases from J, leaving 11 bases between. DNA of the CDR3: TGTGCCAGCAGCTTACACACAGTTGTCACTGAAGCTTTCTTT. It translates to CASSLHTVVTEAFF. Full variable domain (rest looked up from reference TRBV7-9 and TRBJ1-1): DTGVSQNPRHKITKRGQNVTFRCDPISEHNRLYWYRQTLGQGPEFLTYFQNEAQLEKSRLLSDRFSAERPKGSFSTLEIQRTEQGDSAMYLCASSLHTVVTEAFFGQGTRLTVV.